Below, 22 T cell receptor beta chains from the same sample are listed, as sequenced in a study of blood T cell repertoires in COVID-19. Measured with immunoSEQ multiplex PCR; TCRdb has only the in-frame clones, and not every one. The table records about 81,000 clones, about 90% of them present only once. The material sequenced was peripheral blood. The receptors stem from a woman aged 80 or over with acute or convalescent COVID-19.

This chain's CDR3 is CASPVAGTSTDTQYF. The CDR3 DNA reads TGTGCCAGCCCCGTAGCGGGAACGAGCACAGATACGCAGTATTTT. The chain recombines TRBV18 with TRBJ2-3; TRBD2 matches 8 bases. The CDR3 consists of 15 residues. The ends lost 8 bases at V and 0 bases at J; junction bases unmatched: 7. CDR1 KGHSH and CDR2 LQKENI come from the germline V gene. Full variable domain (remainder filled in from reference TRBV18 and TRBJ2-3): NAGVMQNPRHLVRRRGQEARLRCSPMKGHSHVYWYRQLPEEGLKFMVYLQKENIIDESGMPKERFSAEFPKEGPSILRIQQVVRGDSAAYFCASPVAGTSTDTQYFGPGTRLTVL.

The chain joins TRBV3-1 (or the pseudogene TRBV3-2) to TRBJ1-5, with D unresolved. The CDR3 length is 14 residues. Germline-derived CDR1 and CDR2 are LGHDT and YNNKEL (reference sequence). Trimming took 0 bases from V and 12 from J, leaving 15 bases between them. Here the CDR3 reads CASSQDSGGRLQHF. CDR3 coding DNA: TGTGCCAGCAGCCAAGATTCGGGCGGGCGGCTCCAGCATTTT.

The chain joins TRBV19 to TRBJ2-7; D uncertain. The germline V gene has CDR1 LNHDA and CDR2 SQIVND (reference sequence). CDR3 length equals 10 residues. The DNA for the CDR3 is TGTGGCGGAAGCTCCTACGAGCAGTACTTC. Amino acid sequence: CGGSSYEQYF.

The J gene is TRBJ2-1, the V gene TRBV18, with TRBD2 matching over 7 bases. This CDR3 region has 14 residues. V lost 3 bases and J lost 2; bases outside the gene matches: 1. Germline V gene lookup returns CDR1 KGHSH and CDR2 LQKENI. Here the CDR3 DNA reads TGTGCCAGCTCACCGAGCGGGGCCTACAATGAGCAGTTCTTC. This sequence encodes CASSPSGAYNEQFF.

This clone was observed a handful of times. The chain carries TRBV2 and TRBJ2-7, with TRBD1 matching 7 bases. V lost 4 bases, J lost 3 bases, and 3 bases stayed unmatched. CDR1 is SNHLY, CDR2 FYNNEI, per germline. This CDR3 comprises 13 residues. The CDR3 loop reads CASSANRGYEQYF. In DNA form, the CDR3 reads TGTGCCAGCAGTGCAAACAGGGGCTACGAGCAGTACTTC.

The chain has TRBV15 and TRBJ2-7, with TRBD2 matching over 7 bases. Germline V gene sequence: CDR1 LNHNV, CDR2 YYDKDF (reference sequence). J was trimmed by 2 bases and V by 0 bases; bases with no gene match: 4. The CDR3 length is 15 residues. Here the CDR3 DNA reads TGTGCCACCAGCAGAGAAGCGGGATCAACCTACGAGCAGTACTTC. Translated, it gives CATSREAGSTYEQYF.

CDR3 coding DNA: TGTGCCAGCAGCCTTGGTCTAGCCCCCACCGGGGAGCTGTTTTTT. Its translation is CASSLGLAPTGELFF. This rearrangement joins TRBV5-4 to TRBJ2-2; possibly TRBD2 for D (5 bases). Germline-derived CDR1 and CDR2 are SGHNT and YYREEE (reference sequence). V was trimmed by 4 bases and J by 4 bases, leaving 14 bases between them. CDR3 length: 15 residues.

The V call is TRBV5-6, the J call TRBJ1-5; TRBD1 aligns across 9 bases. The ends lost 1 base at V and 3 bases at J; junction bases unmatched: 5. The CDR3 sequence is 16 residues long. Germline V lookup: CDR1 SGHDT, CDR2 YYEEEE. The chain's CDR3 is CASSLRTGVSNQPQHF. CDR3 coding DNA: TGTGCCAGCAGCTTGCGGACAGGGGTGTCCAATCAGCCCCAGCATTTT.

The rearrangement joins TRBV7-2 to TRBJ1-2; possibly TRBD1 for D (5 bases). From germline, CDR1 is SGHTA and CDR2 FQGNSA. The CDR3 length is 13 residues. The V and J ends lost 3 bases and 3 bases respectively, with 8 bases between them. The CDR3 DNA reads TGTGCCAGCAGCTTTGGGGGGGACTATGGCTACACCTTC. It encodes CASSFGGDYGYTF.

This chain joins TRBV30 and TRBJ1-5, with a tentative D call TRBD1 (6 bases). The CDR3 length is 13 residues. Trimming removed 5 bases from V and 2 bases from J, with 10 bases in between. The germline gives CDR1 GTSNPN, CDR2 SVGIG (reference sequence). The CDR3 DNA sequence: TGTGCCTGGCAGGGGAGCGGCAATCAGCCCCAGCATTTT. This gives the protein CAWQGSGNQPQHF.

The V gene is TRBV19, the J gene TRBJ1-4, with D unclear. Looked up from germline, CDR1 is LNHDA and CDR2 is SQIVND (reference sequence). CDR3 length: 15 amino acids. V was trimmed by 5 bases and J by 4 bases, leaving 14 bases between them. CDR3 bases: TGTGCCAGTAGTGTCTTTGGCAGGAATAATGAAAAACTGTTTTTT. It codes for CASSVFGRNNEKLFF.

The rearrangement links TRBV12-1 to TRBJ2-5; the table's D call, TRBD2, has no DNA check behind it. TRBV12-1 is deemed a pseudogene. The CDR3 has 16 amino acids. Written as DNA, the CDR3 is TGTGCCAGCAGCTTTGCGGGATATGAACTAGGGGAGACCCAGTACTTC. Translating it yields CASSFAGYELGETQYF.

CDR3 sequence (DNA): TGTGCCAGCAGCCAAGGACACGGCCCGAACACTGAAGCTTTCTTT. It translates to CASSQGHGPNTEAFF. The chain combines TRBV14 with TRBJ1-1; D is undetermined. The germline gives CDR1 SGHDN, CDR2 FVKESK. The CDR3 is made up of 15 amino acids. Trimming removed 1 base from V and 1 base from J, with 10 bases in between.

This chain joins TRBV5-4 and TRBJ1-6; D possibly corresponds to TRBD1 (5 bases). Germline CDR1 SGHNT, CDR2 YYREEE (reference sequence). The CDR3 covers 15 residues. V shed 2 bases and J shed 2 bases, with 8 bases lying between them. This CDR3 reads CASSFGGTYNSPLHF. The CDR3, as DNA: TGTGCCAGCAGCTTTGGGGGGACCTATAATTCACCCCTCCACTTT.

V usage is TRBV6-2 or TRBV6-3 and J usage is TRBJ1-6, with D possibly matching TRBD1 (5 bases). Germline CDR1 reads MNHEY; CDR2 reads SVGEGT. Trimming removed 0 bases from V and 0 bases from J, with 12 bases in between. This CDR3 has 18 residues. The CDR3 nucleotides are TGTGCCAGCAGTTACTCGGCAGGGTTCGCCTCCTATAATTCACCCCTCCACTTT. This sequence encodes CASSYSAGFASYNSPLHF.

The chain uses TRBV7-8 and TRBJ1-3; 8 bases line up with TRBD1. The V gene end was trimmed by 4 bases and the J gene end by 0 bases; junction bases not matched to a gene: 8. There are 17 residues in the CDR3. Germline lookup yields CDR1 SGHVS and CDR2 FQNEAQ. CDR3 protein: CASSSSGQAHSGNTIYF. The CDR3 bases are TGTGCCAGCAGCTCGTCGGGACAGGCCCACTCTGGAAACACCATATATTTT.

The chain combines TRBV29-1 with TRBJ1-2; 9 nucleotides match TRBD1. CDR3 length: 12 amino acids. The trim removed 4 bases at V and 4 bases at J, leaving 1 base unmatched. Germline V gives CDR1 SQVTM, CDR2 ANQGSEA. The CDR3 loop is CSVGGQGYGYTF. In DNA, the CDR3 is TGCAGCGTTGGGGGACAGGGCTATGGCTACACCTTC.

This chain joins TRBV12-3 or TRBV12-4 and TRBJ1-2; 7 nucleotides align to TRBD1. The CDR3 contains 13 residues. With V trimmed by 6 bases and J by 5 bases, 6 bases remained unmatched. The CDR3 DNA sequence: TGTGCCAGCAGGGAAGGGGGCAGGTATGGCTACACCTTC. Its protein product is CASREGGRYGYTF.

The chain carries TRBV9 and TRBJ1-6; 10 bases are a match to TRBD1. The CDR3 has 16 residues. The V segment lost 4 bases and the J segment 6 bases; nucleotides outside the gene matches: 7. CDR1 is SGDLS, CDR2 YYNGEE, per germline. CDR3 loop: CASSPQTGGFNSPLHF. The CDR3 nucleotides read TGTGCCAGCAGCCCACAGACAGGGGGCTTTAATTCACCCCTCCACTTT.

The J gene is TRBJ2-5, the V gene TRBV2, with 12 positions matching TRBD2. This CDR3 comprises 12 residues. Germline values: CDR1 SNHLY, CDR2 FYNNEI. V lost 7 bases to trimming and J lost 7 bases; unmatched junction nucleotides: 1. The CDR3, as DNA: TGTGCCAGCACTAGCGGGAGGGGGACCCAGTACTTC. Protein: CASTSGRGTQYF.

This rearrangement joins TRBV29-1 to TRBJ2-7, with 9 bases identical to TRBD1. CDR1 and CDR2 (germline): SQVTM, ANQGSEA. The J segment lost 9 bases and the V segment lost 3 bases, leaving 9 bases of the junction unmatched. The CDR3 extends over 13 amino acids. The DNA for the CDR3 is TGCAGCGTTGATCCAGGACAGGGGCTGGGGCAGTACTTC. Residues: CSVDPGQGLGQYF.

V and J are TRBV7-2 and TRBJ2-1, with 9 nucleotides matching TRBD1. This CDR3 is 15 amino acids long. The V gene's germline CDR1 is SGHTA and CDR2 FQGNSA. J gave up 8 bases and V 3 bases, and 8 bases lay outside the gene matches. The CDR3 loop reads CASSLVTGGGHEQFF. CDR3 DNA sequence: TGTGCCAGCAGCTTGGTAACAGGGGGCGGACATGAGCAGTTCTTC.